These 23 T cell receptor beta chains originate from one sample sequenced in a study of T cell repertoires in cytomegalovirus infection. One entry per CDR3 protein results from TCRdb running MiXCR on the reads. The sample lists some 700,000 distinct CDR3 sequences; 35% were seen once. The sample comprised PBMCs. These receptors were collected from a human donor in good health (CMV status not recorded). Some clones in this sample may be carry-over from other donors' samples.

The V call is TRBV19, the J call TRBJ1-1; TRBD1 matches 8 bases. The CDR3 extends over 13 amino acids. Per germline, CDR1 LNHDA and CDR2 SQIVND (reference sequence). V lost 6 bases to trimming and J lost 8 bases; unmatched junction nucleotides: 8. The CDR3 nucleotides are TGTGCCAGTAGGGCAGGACAGGGAAGCGAAGCTTTCTTT. Translating gives CASRAGQGSEAFF.

This chain uses TRBV28 with TRBJ2-7, with D possibly matching TRBD2 (6 bases). This CDR3 has 16 amino acids. Per the germline V gene, CDR1 is MDHEN and CDR2 is SYDVKM. Trimming cost V 5 bases and J 3 bases, with 20 bases left between them. The CDR3 sequence is CASSTLRESGVYEQYF. The CDR3 nucleotides read TGTGCCAGCAGTACCCTCCGGGAATCGGGAGTCTACGAGCAGTACTTC.

This clonotype was detected ten times or more. The chain carries TRBV28 and TRBJ2-7; D assignment may be TRBD1 or TRBD2 (6 bases each). CDR3 size: 14 residues. V was clipped by 5 bases and J by 5 bases, with 16 bases between them. Germline V lookup: CDR1 MDHEN, CDR2 SYDVKM. CDR3 sequence (DNA): TGTGCCAGCAGTATCTCAGGGGACTTCGACGAGCAGTACTTC. Residues: CASSISGDFDEQYF. The entire variable domain, with the rest obtained from reference TRBV28 and TRBJ2-7, is as follows: DVKVTQSSRYLVKRTGEKVFLECVQDMDHENMFWYRQDPGLGLRLIYFSYDVKMKEKGDIPEGYSVSREKKERFSLILESASTNQTSMYLCASSISGDFDEQYFGPGTRLTVT.

The CDR3 is CASSPRLASGTDTQYF. The CDR3, as DNA: TGTGCCAGCAGTCCGAGACTAGCTTCGGGCACAGATACGCAGTATTTT. V usage is TRBV12-3 or TRBV12-4 and J usage is TRBJ2-3, with 7 bases that match TRBD2. The CDR3 runs to 16 residues. J lost 1 base, V lost 5 bases, and 9 bases had no gene match.

This clonotype has a handful of counts. The chain couples TRBV11-1 to TRBJ2-5; TRBD2 matches 7 bases. The germline CDR1 and CDR2 sequences are SGHAT and FQDESV (reference sequence). The CDR3 totals 16 residues. The V and J ends lost 6 bases and 2 bases, in that order; junction bases with no gene match: 12. The CDR3 DNA sequence: TGTGCCAGCAGTCCACGCCTTAGCGGGTGGCAAGAGACCCAGTACTTC. Protein product: CASSPRLSGWQETQYF.

Concerning this clonotype: Possible read error: a much larger clone is one base away. The final CDR3 position lacks the conserved phenylalanine or tryptophan, pointing to a likely read error. This sequence joins TRBV7-6 and TRBJ2-5; 11 nucleotides agree with TRBD2. Germline trimming cut 1 base from V and 3 bases from J; bases unmatched to any gene: 7. The germline V gene has CDR1 SGHVS and CDR2 FNYEAQ. This CDR3 comprises 17 residues. CDR3 residues: CASSLGRLAGGEETQYC. The CDR3 coding sequence is TGTGCCAGCAGCTTAGGGCGGCTAGCGGGGGGAGAAGAGACCCAGTACTGC.

V usage is TRBV5-4 and J usage is TRBJ2-5, with 10 bases fitting TRBD2. CDR3 length: 16 amino acids. After removal of 3 bases from V and 5 bases from J, the junction contained 10 bases not matched to a gene. Looked up from germline, CDR1 is SGHNT and CDR2 is YYREEE (reference sequence). The CDR3: CASSSSGRSGVETQYF. CDR3 DNA sequence: TGTGCCAGCAGCTCTAGCGGGAGAAGCGGGGTGGAGACCCAGTACTTC.

This clonotype was observed at least ten times. J is TRBJ2-1 and V is TRBV7-2; TRBD2 agrees at 9 bases. V lost 3 bases, J lost 7 bases, and 7 bases stayed unmatched. The germline V gene encodes CDR1 SGHTA and CDR2 FQGNSA. The CDR3 length is 15 residues. CDR3 sequence: CASSLRREGQNEQFF. CDR3 coding DNA: TGTGCCAGCAGCTTGAGGCGGGAGGGCCAAAATGAGCAGTTCTTC.

This clonotype has ten or more counts. J is TRBJ2-3 and V is TRBV7-2, with D tentatively TRBD2 (5 bases). CDR3 length equals 16 residues. Trimming removed 5 bases from V and 0 bases from J, with 15 bases in between. Per germline, CDR1 SGHTA and CDR2 FQGNSA. DNA of the CDR3: TGTGCCAGCAGCCCGCGACTAAACCCTAGCACAGATACGCAGTATTTT. The encoded protein is CASSPRLNPSTDTQYF.

In regard to this clonotype: The junction departs from germline at one end; a sequencing error may be responsible. V usage is TRBV19 and J usage is TRBJ1-5; a possible D gene is TRBD1 (5 bases). The CDR3 length is 15 residues. Germline V gene lookup returns CDR1 LNHDA and CDR2 SQIVND (reference sequence). CDR3 DNA: TGTGCCAGTAAAGGCGGGAGCCAAGCGGGGCAGCACCAGCATTTT. It specifies CASKGGSQAGQHQHF.

The rearrangement links TRBV6-2 or TRBV6-3 to TRBJ2-3; D gene unclear. Looked up from germline, CDR1 is MNHEY and CDR2 is SVGEGT. Trimming pared 6 bases from V and 2 bases from J, leaving 15 bases between. The CDR3 covers 15 residues. DNA of the CDR3: TGTGCCAGCAGACGTTTTTCCGGGTCCACAGATACGCAGTATTTT. The encoded protein is CASRRFSGSTDTQYF.

This clonotype came up a few times. The chain carries TRBV24-1 and TRBJ1-4; no clear D. The CDR3 sequence is 11 residues long. Between the trimmed V and J ends, which lost 4 bases and 7 bases, there was a span of 3 bases. Germline-derived CDR1 and CDR2 are KGHDR and SFDVKD. The DNA for the CDR3 is TGTGCCACCAGTGAGGGTGAAAAACTGTTTTTT. Protein: CATSEGEKLFF.

This clonotype was seen at least ten times. This CDR3 reads CASSSQGPIAGKQYF. CDR3 DNA sequence: TGTGCCAGCAGCTCGCAGGGGCCCATAGCCGGCAAGCAGTACTTC. The chain has TRBV7-2 and TRBJ2-7, with TRBD1 as a possible D gene (6 bases). Germline values: CDR1 SGHTA, CDR2 FQGNSA. This CDR3 is 15 amino acids long. V was pared by 4 bases and J by 8 bases, with 21 bases between.

The rearrangement joins TRBV7-9 to TRBJ2-1; the D is unclear. The V end was cut by 2 bases, the J end by 0 bases, with 8 bases between. CDR3 size: 15 residues. From germline, CDR1 is SEHNR and CDR2 FQNEAQ (reference sequence). Here the CDR3 reads CASSLQADSYNEQFF. The CDR3 DNA is TGTGCCAGCAGCTTACAGGCAGACTCCTACAATGAGCAGTTCTTC.

This clonotype was seen only a few times. V usage is TRBV28 and J usage is TRBJ2-6; D is uncertain. This CDR3 contains 15 residues. Germline V CDR1 and CDR2: MDHEN, SYDVKM. Trimming took 6 bases from V and 0 from J, leaving 9 bases between them. Written as DNA, the CDR3 is TGTGCCAGCAGAATTCACCACTCTGGGGCCAACGTCCTGACTTTC. It is translated as CASRIHHSGANVLTF.

The chain combines TRBV27 with TRBJ2-3; D might be TRBD2 (5 bases). The germline gives CDR1 MNHEY, CDR2 SMNVEV (reference sequence). This CDR3 region has 19 residues. V was clipped by 0 bases and J by 0 bases, with 19 bases between them. The DNA for the CDR3 is TGTGCCAGCAGTTTATCGTCAGTCCAATTAGCGACTAGCACAGATACGCAGTATTTT. It encodes CASSLSSVQLATSTDTQYF.

The chain couples TRBV20-1 to TRBJ2-1, with 10 bases that match TRBD2. Germline trimming cut 3 bases from V and 7 bases from J; bases unmatched to any gene: 15. The CDR3 extends over 17 amino acids. Germline CDR1 and CDR2: DFQATT and SNEGSKA (reference sequence). In nucleotides, the CDR3 is TGCAGTGCTAGGGAGGCGGCTAGCGGGGGACTGTGGAATGAGCAGTTCTTC. It is translated as CSAREAASGGLWNEQFF.

V usage is TRBV5-1 and J usage is TRBJ2-7; D perhaps matches TRBD1 (6 bases). The germline V and J ends were trimmed by 6 bases and 5 bases, with 21 bases remaining between them. Germline CDR1 is SGHRS and CDR2 is YFSETQ. The CDR3 has 15 residues. In DNA form, the CDR3 reads TGCGCCAGCACGTCCGGACAGTTTTCCTACCACGAGCAGTACTTC. It translates to CASTSGQFSYHEQYF.

This clonotype was observed a handful of times. The V call is TRBV7-3, the J call TRBJ2-1; 9 nucleotides match TRBD1. CDR1 SGHTA and CDR2 FQGTGA come from the germline V gene. The V segment lost 2 bases and the J segment 5 bases; nucleotides outside the gene matches: 19. This CDR3 spans 20 amino acids. This chain's CDR3 is CASSLLAGYGAGQGDNEQFF. In DNA, the CDR3 is TGTGCCAGCAGCTTATTAGCAGGTTACGGAGCGGGACAGGGAGACAATGAGCAGTTCTTC.

This clonotype was detected only a few times. The gene calls are TRBV7-6 and TRBJ1-2; 8 positions agree with TRBD1. The J segment lost 4 bases and the V segment lost 4 bases, leaving 8 bases of the junction unmatched. The CDR3 length is 15 residues. Germline V CDR1 and CDR2: SGHVS, FNYEAQ. CDR3 nucleotide sequence: TGTGCCAGCAGCTCGCTTGGACAGGGAGGCTATGGCTACACCTTC. It yields the protein CASSSLGQGGYGYTF.

The chain is built from TRBV5-5 and TRBJ2-7; 7 nucleotides agree with TRBD1. Germline V gene sequence: CDR1 SGHKS, CDR2 YYEKEE (reference sequence). The CDR3 is 14 amino acids. V lost 7 bases to trimming and J lost 5 bases; unmatched junction nucleotides: 12. CDR3 bases: TGTGCCAGCGGCGACAGGGTACGTTTCAACGAGCAGTACTTC. This codes for CASGDRVRFNEQYF.

The genes are TRBV7-8 and TRBJ1-1, with 8 bases that match TRBD1. Per germline, CDR1 SGHVS and CDR2 FQNEAQ. The ends lost 3 bases at V and 1 base at J; junction bases unmatched: 13. CDR3 length equals 18 residues. The DNA for the CDR3 is TGTGCCAGCAGCTTCGCTATCGTTCCCGGGACAGGGAACACTGAAGCTTTCTTT. Translation: CASSFAIVPGTGNTEAFF.

The chain joins TRBV28 to TRBJ2-7; perhaps TRBD1 as D (6 bases). In germline, CDR1 is MDHEN, CDR2 SYDVKM. Trimming stripped 7 bases from V and 6 bases from J, with 22 bases between. The CDR3 covers 15 residues. CDR3 DNA: TGTGCCAGCACCCTGCAAGCCATGACAGGCCGCGAGCAGTACTTC. This codes for CASTLQAMTGREQYF.